One T cell receptor beta chain is described in this entry. The sample originates from a study of T cell repertoires in aging, cancer and after chemotherapy. The CDR3 runs to 18 residues. V lost 4 bases and J lost 2; bases outside the gene matches: 14. Germline CDR1 is KGHDR and CDR2 is SFDVKD. TRB rearrangements spanning V, D and J were amplified using mixed TRB-A/B primers. In TCRdb, the multiplex PCR reads were re-called with MiXCR into one record per CDR3 protein. The sample has over 2,000 distinct CDR3 sequences, 34% seen once. Peripheral blood genomic DNA, not sorted cells or RNA, was the template.

The specimen was blood. The chain is built from TRBV24-1 and TRBJ2-3; 7 bases are a match to TRBD2. The TCR originated in a human donor with a blood cancer. As DNA, the CDR3 is TGTGCCACCAGTGAGACCCCAAGTTCGGGGGGTACCACAGATACGCAGTATTTT. It codes for CATSETPSSGGTTDTQYF.